This T cell receptor beta chain was sequenced in a study of OX40 agonist ivuxolimab in advanced cancers. Sequenced by immunoSEQ multiplex PCR; TCRdb stores in-frame clones only, minus some. The sample lists 75,000 to 100,000 clones, approximately 87% occurring once. With regard to this clone: Its antigen remains unknown.

The length of the CDR3 is 13 residues. Germline V gene sequence: CDR1 SQVTM, CDR2 ANQGSEA. V gave up 5 bases and J gave up 4 bases, with 14 bases separating them. Study-wide findings and caveats: Also showing low normalized T-cell clonal expansion were some of the nonresponders.

The clonotype was recovered from an adult with an advanced solid tumor such as melanoma, head and neck, liver or kidney cancer. The V and J genes are TRBV29-1 and TRBJ1-2; D gene unclear. This specimen was CD4+ or CD8+ T cells sorted from blood, taken in a trial of the OX40 agonist ivuxolimab. As DNA, the CDR3 is TGCAGCGTTCGGAGGCGAACCAGCTATGGCTACACCTTC. It encodes CSVRRRTSYGYTF.